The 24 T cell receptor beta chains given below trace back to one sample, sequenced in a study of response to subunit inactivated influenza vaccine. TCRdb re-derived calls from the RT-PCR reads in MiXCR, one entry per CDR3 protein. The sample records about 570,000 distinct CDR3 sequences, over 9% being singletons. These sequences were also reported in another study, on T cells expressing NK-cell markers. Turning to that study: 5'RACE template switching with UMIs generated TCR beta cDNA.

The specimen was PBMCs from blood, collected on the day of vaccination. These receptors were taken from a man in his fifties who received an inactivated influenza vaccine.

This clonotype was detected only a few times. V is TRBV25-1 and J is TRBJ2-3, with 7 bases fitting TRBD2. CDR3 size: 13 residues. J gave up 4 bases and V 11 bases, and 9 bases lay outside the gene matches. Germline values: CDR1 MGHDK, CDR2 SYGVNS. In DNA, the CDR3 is TGTGCCTCCGGGGCGGGAGATCCAGATACGCAGTATTTT. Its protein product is CASGAGDPDTQYF.

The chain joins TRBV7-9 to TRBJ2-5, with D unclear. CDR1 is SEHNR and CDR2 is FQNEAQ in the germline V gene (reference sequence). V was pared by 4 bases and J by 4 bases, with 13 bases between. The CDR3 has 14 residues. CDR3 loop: CASSSDSAPETQYF. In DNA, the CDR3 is TGTGCCAGCAGCTCCGACTCCGCTCCAGAGACCCAGTACTTC.

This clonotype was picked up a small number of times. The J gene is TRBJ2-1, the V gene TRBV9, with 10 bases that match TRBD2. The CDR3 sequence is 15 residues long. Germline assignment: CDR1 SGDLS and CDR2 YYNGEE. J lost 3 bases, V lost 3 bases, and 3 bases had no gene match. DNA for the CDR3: TGTGCCAGCAGCGCCGGGACTAGCGTCTACAATGAGCAGTTCTTC. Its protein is CASSAGTSVYNEQFF.

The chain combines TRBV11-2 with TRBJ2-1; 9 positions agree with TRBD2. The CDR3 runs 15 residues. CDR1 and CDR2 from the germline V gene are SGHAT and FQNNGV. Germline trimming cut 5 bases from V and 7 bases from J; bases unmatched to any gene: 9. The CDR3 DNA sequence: TGTGCCAGCAGCACTAGCGGGTCCGAATGGAATGAGCAGTTCTTC. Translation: CASSTSGSEWNEQFF.

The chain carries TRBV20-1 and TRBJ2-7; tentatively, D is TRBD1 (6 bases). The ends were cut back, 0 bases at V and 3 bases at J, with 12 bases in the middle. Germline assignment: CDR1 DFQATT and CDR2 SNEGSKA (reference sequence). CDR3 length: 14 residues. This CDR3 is CSARDQQGSYEQYF. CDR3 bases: TGCAGTGCTAGAGATCAGCAGGGGAGCTACGAGCAGTACTTC.

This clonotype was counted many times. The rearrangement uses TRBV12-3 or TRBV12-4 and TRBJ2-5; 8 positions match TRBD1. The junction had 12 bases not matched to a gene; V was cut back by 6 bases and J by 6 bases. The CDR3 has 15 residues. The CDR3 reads CASSPIGQGSKTQYF. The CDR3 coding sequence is TGTGCCAGCAGCCCTATAGGACAGGGTTCAAAGACCCAGTACTTC.

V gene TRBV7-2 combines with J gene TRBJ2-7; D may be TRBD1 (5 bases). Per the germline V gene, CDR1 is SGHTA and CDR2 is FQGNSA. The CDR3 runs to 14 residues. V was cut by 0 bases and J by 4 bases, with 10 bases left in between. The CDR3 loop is CASSLAGQKYEQYF. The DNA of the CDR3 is TGTGCCAGCAGCTTAGCGGGGCAGAAATACGAGCAGTACTTC.

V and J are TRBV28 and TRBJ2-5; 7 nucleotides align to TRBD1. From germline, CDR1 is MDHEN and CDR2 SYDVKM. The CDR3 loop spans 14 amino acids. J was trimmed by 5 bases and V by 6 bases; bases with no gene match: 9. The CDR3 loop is CASSPDRELETQYF. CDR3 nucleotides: TGTGCCAGCAGCCCCGACAGGGAGTTGGAGACCCAGTACTTC.

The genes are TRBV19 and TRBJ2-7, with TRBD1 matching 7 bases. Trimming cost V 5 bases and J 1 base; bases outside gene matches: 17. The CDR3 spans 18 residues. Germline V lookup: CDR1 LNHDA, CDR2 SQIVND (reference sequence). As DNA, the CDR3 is TGTGCCAGTAGTGGCACCTTCCGAGGACAGGATTATTCCTACGAGCAGTACTTC. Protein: CASSGTFRGQDYSYEQYF.

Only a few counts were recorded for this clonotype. The CDR3, as DNA: TGTGCCAGCAGGGGACAGGGGCTCGGCGGCTACACCTTC. Translating gives CASRGQGLGGYTF. The chain has TRBV6-2 or TRBV6-3 and TRBJ1-2; 10 bases match TRBD1. This CDR3 contains 13 residues. The trim removed 6 bases at V and 8 bases at J, leaving 6 bases unmatched. CDR1 is MNHEY, CDR2 SVGEGT, per germline.

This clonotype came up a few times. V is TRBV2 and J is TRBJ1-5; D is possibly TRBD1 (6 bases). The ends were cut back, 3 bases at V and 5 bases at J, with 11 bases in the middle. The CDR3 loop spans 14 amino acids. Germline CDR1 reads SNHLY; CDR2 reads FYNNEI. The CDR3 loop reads CASSDRGAYQPQHF. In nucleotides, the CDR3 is TGTGCCAGCAGTGACCGGGGGGCATATCAGCCCCAGCATTTT. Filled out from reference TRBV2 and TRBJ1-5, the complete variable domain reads EPEVTQTPSHQVTQMGQEVILRCVPISNHLYFYWYRQILGQKVEFLVSFYNNEISEKSEIFDDQFSVERPDGSNFTLKIRSTKLEDSAMYFCASSDRGAYQPQHFGDGTRLSIL.

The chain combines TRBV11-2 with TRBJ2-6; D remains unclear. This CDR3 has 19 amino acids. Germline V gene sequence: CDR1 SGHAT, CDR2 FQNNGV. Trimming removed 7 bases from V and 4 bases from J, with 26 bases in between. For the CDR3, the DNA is TGTGCCAGCACCTCCTTAGGCAGAATATCCCTGGTCGGGGCCAACGTCCTGACTTTC. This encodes CASTSLGRISLVGANVLTF.

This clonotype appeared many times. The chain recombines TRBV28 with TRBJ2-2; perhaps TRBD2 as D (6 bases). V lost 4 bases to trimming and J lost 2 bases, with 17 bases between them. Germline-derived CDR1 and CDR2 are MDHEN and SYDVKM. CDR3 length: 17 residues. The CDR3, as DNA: TGTGCCAGCAGTTCTGCCCTTGGGGGGAAAAACACCGGGGAGCTGTTTTTT. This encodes CASSSALGGKNTGELFF.

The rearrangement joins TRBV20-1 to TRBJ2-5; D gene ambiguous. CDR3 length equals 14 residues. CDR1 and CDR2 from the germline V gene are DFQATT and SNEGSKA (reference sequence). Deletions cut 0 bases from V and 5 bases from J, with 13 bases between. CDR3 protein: CSARDPNGGETQYF. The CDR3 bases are TGCAGTGCTAGAGATCCTAATGGTGGGGAGACCCAGTACTTC.

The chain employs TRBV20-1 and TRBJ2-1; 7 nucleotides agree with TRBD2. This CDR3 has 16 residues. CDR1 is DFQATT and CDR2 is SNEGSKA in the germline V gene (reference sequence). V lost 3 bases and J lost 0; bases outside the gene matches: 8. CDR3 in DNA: TGCAGTGCTAGTTTCAGCGGGGCCCCCTCCTACAATGAGCAGTTCTTC. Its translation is CSASFSGAPSYNEQFF.

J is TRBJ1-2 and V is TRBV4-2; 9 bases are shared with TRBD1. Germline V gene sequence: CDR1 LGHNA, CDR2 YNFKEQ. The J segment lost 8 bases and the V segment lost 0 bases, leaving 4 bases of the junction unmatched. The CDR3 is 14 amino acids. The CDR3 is CASSQDGTGKGYTF. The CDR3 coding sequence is TGTGCCAGCAGCCAAGATGGGACAGGGAAAGGCTACACCTTC.

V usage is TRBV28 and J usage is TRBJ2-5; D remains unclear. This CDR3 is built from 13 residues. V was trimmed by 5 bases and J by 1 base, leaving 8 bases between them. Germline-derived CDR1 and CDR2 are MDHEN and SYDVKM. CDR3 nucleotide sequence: TGTGCCAGCAGTATAGACCTCCAAGAGACCCAGTACTTC. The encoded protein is CASSIDLQETQYF.

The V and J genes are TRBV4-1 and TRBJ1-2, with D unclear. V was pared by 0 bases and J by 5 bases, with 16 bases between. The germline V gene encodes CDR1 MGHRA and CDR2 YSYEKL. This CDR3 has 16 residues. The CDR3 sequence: CASSQEISGFGYGYTF. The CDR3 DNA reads TGCGCCAGCAGCCAAGAGATATCCGGGTTTGGGTATGGCTACACCTTC.

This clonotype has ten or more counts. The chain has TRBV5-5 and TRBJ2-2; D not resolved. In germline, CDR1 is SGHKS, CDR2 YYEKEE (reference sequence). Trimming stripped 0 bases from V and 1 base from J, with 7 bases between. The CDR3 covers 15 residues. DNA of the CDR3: TGTGCCAGCAGCTTGGTGCGCCGGAACACCGGGGAGCTGTTTTTT. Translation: CASSLVRRNTGELFF. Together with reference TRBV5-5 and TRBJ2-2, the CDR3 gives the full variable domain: DAGVTQSPTHLIKTRGQQVTLRCSPISGHKSVSWYQQVLGQGPQFIFQYYEKEERGRGNFPDRFSARQFPNYSSELNVNALLLGDSALYLCASSLVRRNTGELFFGEGSRLTVL.

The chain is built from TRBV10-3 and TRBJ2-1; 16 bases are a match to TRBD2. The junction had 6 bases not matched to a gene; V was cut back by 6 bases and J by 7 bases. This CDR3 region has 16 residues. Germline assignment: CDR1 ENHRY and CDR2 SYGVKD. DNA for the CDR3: TGTGCCATCAGAGGGACTAGCGGGGGGGCCGCTAATGAGCAGTTCTTC. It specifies CAIRGTSGGAANEQFF.

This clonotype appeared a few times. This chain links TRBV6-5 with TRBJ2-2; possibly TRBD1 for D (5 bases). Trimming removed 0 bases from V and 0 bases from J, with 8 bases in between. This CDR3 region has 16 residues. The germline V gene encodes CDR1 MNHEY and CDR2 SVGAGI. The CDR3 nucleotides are TGTGCCAGCAGTTACTCGCGACAGACGAACACCGGGGAGCTGTTTTTT. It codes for CASSYSRQTNTGELFF.

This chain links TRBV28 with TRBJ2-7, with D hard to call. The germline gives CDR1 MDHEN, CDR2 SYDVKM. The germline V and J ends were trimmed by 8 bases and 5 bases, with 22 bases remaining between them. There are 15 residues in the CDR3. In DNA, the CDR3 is TGTGCCAGCTTCAGGCGTGGGCTTTATTCAGACGAGCAGTACTTC. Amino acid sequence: CASFRRGLYSDEQYF.

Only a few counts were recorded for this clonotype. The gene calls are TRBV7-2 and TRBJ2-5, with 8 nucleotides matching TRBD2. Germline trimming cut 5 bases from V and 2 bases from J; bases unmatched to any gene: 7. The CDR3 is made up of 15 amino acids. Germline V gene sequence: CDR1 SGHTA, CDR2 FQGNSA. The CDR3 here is CASSTQLAEQETQYF. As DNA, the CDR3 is TGTGCCAGCAGCACCCAACTAGCGGAGCAAGAGACCCAGTACTTC.

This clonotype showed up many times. The DNA of the CDR3 is TGCGCCAGCAGCTTGGCTTATAAGCCCACAGATACGCAGTATTTT. Translation: CASSLAYKPTDTQYF. The genes are TRBV5-1 and TRBJ2-3; D call uncertain. The V end was cut by 0 bases, the J end by 2 bases, with 10 bases between. Germline CDR1 and CDR2: SGHRS and YFSETQ. CDR3 length: 15 amino acids.